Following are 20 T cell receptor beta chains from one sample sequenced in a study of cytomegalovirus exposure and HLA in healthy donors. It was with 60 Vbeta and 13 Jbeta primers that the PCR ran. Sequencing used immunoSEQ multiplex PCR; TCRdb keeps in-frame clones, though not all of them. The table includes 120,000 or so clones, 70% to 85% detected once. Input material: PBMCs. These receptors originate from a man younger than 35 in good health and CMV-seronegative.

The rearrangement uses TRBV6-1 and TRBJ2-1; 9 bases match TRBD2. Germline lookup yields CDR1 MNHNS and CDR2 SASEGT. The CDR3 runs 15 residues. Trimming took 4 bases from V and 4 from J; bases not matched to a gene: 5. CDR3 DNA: TGTGCCAGCAGTGGACTAGCGGACCGTTACAATGAGCAGTTCTTC. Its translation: CASSGLADRYNEQFF.

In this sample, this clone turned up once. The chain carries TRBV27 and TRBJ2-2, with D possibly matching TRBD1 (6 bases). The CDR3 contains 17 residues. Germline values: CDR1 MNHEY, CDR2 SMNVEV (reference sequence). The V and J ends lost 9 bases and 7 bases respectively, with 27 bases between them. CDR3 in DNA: TGTGCCAGGGCACTGACAGGTCGGCGTAAAAGGAGCGGGGAGCTGTTTTTT. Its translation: CARALTGRRKRSGELFF.

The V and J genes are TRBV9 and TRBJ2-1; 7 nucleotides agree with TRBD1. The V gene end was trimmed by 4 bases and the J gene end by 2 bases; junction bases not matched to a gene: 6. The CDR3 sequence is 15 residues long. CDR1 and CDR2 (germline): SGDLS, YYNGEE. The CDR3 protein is CASSPGTATYNEQFF. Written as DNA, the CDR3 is TGTGCCAGCAGCCCCGGGACAGCTACCTACAATGAGCAGTTCTTC.

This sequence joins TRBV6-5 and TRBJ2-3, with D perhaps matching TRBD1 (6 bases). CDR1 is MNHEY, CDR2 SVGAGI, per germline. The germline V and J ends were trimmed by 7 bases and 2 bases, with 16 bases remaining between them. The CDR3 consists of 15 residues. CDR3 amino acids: CASTRGWLPTDTQYF. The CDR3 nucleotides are TGTGCCAGCACCAGGGGTTGGCTCCCCACAGATACGCAGTATTTT.

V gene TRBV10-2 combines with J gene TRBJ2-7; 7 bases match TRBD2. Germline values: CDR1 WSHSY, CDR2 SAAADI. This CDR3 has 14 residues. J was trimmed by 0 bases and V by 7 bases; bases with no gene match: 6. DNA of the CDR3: TGCGCCAGCATAGCGAGCGGGACCTCCTACGAGCAGTACTTC. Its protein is CASIASGTSYEQYF.

The CDR3 sequence: CASSQEGTGLSPLHF. The CDR3 bases are TGTGCCAGCAGCCAAGAAGGGACAGGGCTTTCACCCCTCCACTTT. The chain couples TRBV4-2 to TRBJ1-6, with 9 bases fitting TRBD1. With 0 bases clipped from V and 9 bases from J, the junction kept 3 bases outside the gene matches. Germline V CDR1 and CDR2: LGHNA, YNFKEQ. CDR3 length: 15 residues.

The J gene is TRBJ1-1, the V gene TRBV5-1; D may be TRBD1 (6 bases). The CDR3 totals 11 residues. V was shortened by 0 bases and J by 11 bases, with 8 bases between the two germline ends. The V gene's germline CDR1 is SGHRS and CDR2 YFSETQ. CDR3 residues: CASSLDREAFF. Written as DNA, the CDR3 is TGCGCCAGCAGCTTGGACAGGGAGGCTTTCTTT.

This CDR3 reads CASGLGMGAYNEQFF. The CDR3 DNA follows: TGTGCTAGTGGTTTGGGGATGGGCGCCTACAATGAGCAGTTCTTC. The V gene is TRBV12-5, the J gene TRBJ2-1; no clear D gene. Germline lookup yields CDR1 LGHNT and CDR2 FRNRAP. The CDR3 has 15 residues. With 1 base removed from V and 2 bases from J, the gap between germline ends came to 9 bases.

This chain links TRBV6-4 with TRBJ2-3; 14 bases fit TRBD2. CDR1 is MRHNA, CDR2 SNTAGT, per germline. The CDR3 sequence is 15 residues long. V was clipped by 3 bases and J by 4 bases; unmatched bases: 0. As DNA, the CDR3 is TGTGCCAGCAGTGAGACTAGCGGGGGGGCAGATACGCAGTATTTT. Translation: CASSETSGGADTQYF.

The CDR3 loop reads CASSPWTGFNNEQFF. Written as DNA, the CDR3 is TGCGCCAGCAGCCCCTGGACAGGGTTCAACAATGAGCAGTTCTTC. J is TRBJ2-1 and V is TRBV4-1; 8 nucleotides line up with TRBD1. V dropped 4 bases and J dropped 5; count of bases not matched to a gene: 7. This CDR3 comprises 15 residues. Germline lookup yields CDR1 MGHRA and CDR2 YSYEKL.

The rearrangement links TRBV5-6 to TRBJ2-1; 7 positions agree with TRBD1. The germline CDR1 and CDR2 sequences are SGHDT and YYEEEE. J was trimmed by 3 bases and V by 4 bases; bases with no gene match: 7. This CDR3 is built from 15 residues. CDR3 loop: CASSRLDRDYNEQFF. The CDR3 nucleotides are TGTGCCAGCAGCCGTCTTGACAGGGACTACAATGAGCAGTTCTTC.

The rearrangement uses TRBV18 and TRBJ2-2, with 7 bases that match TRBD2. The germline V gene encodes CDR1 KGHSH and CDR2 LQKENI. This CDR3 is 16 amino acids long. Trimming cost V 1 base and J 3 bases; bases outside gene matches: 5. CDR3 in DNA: TGTGCCAGCTCACCACTTCCGGGGGGAGACACCGGGGAGCTGTTTTTT. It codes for CASSPLPGGDTGELFF.

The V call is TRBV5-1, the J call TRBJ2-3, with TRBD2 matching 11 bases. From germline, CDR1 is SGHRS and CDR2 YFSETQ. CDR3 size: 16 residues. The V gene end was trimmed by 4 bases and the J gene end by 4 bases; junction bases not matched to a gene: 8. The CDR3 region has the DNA TGCGCCAGCAGCCATTCTACGGGACTAGCGGCAGATACGCAGTATTTT. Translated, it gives CASSHSTGLAADTQYF.

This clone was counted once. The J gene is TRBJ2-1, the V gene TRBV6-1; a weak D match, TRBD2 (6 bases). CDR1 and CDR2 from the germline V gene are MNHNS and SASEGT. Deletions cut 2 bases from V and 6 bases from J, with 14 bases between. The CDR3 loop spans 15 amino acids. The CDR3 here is CASSEISGGFNEQFF. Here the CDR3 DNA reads TGTGCCAGCAGTGAAATCAGCGGAGGGTTCAATGAGCAGTTCTTC.

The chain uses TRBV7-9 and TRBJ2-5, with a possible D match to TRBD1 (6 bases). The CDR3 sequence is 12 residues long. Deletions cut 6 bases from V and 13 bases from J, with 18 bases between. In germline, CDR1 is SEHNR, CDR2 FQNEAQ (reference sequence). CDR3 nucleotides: TGTGCCAGCAGGAACCGGGACATGGGTTTGTACTTC. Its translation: CASRNRDMGLYF.

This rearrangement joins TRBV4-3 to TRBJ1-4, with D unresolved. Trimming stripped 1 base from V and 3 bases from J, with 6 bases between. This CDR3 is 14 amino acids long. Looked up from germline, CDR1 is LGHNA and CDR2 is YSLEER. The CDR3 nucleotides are TGCGCCAGCAGCCAAGGGAGGTCTAATGAAAAACTGTTTTTT. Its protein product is CASSQGRSNEKLFF.

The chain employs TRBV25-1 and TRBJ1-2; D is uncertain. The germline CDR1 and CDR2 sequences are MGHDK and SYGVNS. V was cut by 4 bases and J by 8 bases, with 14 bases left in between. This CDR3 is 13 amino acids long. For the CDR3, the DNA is TGTGCCAGCAGTGGGGCTCACGGAGGCGGCTACACCTTC. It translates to CASSGAHGGGYTF.

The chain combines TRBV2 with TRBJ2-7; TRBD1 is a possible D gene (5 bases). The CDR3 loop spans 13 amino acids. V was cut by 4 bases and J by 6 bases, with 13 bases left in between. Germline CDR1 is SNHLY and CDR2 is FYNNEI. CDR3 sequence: CASSVVRDSEQYF. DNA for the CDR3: TGTGCCAGCAGTGTTGTCCGAGACAGCGAGCAGTACTTC.

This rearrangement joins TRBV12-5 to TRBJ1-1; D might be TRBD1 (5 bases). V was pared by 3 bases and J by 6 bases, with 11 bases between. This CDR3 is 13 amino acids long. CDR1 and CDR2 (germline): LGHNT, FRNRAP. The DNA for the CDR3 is TGTGCTAGTGGTTTTTACACAGGTTCTGAAGCTTTCTTT. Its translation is CASGFYTGSEAFF.

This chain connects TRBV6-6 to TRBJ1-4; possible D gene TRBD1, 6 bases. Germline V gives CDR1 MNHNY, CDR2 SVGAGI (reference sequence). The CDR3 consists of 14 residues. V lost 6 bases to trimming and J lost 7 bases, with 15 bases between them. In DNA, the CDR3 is TGTGCCAGCAGCCCTACAGGGCGAGGTGAAAAACTGTTTTTT. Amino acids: CASSPTGRGEKLFF.